The TCR beta chain under discussion was sequenced for a study of shared clonotypes between healthy human individuals. Data came from immunoSEQ multiplex PCR; TCRdb stores just in-frame clones and leaves some out. The sample comprises about 320,000 clones, roughly 87% of which are singletons, and about 16% rests with the top ten. V was pared by 7 bases and J by 6 bases, with 3 bases of the junction left unmatched. There are 13 residues in the CDR3. Per the germline V gene, CDR1 is MNHEY and CDR2 is SMNVEV (reference sequence). The receptor was derived from a man younger than 35 in good health. The chain carries TRBV27 and TRBJ2-2, with 9 bases matching TRBD1. Input material: memory CD8+ T cells sorted from blood. The subset denotes: CD45RO+ cells pooled with CCR7-negative TemRA cells. The CDR3: CASNHRGPGELFF. The CDR3, as DNA: TGTGCCAGCAACCACAGGGGGCCCGGGGAGCTGTTTTTT.